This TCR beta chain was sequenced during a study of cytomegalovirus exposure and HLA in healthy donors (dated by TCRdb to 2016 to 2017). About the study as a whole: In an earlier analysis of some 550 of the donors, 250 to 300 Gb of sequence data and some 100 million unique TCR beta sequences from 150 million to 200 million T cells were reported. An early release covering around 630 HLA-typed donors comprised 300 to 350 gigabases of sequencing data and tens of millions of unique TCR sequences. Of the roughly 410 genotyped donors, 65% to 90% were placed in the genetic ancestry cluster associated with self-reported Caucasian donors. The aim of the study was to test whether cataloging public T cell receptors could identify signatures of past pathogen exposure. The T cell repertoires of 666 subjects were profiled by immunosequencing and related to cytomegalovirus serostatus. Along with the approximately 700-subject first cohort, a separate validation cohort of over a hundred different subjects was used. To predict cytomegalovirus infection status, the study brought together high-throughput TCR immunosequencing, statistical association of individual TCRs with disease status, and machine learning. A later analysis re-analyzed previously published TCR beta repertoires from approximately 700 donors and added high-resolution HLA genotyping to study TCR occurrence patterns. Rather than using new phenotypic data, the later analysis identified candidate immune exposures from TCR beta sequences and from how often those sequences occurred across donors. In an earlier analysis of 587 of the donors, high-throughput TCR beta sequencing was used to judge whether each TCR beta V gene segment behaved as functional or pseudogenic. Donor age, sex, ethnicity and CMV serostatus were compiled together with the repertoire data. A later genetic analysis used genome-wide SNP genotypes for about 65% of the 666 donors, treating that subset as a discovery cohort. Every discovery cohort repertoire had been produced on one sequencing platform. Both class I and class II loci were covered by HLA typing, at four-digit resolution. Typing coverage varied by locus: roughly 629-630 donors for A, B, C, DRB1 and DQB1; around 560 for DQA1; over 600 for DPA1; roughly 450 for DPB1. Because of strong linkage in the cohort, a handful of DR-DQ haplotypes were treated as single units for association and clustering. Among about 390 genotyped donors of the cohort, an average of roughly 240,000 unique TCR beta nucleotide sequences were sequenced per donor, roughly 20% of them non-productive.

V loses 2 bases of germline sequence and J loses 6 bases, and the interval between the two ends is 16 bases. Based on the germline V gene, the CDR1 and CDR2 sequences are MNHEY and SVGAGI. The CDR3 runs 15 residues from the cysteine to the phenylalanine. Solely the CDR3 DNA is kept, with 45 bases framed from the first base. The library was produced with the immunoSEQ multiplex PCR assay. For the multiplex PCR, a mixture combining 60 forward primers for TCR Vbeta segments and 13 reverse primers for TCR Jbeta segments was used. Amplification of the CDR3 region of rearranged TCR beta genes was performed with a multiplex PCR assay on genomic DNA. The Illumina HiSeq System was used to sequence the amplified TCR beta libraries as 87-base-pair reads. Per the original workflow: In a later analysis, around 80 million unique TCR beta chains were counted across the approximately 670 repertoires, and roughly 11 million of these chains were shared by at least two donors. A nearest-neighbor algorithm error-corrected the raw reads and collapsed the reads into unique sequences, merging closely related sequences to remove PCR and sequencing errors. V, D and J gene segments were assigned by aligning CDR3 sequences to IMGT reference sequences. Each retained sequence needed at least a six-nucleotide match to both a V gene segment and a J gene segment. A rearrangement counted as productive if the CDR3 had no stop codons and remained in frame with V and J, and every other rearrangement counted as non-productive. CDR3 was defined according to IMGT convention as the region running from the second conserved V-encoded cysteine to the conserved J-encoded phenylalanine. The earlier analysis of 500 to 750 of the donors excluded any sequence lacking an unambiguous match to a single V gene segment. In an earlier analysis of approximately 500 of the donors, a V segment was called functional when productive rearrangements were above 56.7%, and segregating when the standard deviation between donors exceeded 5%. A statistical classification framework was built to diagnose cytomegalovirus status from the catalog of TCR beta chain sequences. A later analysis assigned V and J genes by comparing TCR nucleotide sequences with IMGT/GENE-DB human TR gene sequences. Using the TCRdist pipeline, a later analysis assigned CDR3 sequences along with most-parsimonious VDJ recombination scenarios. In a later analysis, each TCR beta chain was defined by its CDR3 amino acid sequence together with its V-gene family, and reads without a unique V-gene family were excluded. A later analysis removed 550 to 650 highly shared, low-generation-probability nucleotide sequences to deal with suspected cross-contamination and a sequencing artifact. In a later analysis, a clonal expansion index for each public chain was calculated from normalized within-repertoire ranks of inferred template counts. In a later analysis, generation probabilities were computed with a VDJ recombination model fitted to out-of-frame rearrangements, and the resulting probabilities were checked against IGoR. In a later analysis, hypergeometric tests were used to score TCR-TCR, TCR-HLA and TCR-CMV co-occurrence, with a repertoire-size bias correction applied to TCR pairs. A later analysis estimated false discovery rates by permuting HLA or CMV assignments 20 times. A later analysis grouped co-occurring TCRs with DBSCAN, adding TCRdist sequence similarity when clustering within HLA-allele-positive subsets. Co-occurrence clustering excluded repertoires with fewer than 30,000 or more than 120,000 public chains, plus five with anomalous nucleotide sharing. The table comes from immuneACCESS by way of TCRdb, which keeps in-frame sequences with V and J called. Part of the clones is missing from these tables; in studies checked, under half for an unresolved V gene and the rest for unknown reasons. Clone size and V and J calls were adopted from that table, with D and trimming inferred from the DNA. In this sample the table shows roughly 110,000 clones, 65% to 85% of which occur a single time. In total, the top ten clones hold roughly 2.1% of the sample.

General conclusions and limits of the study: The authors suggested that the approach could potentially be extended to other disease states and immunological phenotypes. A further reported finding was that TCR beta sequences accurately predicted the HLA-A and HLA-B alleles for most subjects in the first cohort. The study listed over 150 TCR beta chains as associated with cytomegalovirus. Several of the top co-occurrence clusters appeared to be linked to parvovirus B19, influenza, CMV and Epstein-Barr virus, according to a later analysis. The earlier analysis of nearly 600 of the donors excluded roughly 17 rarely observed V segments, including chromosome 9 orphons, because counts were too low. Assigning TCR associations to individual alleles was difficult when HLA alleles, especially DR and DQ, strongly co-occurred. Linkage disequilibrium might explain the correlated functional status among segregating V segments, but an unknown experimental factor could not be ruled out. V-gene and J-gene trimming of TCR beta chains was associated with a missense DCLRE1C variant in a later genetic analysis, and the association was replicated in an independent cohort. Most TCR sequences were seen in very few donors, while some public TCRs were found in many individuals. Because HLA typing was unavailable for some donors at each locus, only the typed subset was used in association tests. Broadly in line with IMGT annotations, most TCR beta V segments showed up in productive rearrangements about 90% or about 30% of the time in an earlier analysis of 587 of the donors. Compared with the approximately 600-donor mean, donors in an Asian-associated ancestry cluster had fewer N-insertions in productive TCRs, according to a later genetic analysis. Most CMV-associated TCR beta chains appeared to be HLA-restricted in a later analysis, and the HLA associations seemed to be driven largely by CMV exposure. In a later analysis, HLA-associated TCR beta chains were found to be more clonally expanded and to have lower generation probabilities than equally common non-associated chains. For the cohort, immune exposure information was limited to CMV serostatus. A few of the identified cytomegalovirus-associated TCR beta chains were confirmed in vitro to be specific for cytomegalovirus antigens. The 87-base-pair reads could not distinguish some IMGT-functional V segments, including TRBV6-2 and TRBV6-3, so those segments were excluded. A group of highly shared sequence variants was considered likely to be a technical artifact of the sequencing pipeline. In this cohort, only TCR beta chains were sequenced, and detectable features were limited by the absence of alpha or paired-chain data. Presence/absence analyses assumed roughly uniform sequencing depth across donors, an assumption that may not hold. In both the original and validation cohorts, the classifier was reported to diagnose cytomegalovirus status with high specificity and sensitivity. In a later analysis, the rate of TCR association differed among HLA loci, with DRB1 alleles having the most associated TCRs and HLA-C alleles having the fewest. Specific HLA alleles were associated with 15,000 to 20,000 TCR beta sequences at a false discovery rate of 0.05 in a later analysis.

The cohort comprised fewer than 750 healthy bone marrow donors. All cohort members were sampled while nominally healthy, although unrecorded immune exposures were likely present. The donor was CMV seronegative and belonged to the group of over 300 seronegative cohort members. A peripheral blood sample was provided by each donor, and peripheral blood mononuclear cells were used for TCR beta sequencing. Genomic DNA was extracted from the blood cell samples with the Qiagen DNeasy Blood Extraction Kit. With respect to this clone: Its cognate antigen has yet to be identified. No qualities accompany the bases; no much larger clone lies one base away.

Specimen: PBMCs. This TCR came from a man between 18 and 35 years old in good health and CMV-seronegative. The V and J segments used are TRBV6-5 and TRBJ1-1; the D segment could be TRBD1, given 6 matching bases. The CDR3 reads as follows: CASSYPNRVEAEAFF. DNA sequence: TGTGCCAGCAGTTACCCGAACAGGGTTGAGGCTGAAGCTTTCTTT.